What follows are 13 T cell receptor beta chains derived from one specimen sequenced in a study of T cells in Graves' hyperthyroidism and ophthalmopathy. From RNA transcripts, TCR beta CDR3 regions were amplified. HTBI primers were employed in a first-round RT-PCR of the TCR CDR3. TCRdb reanalysed the multiplex PCR reads using MiXCR and keeps one entry per CDR3 protein. The table lists some 600,000 distinct CDR3 sequences, about 15% of them singletons, with 5.5% to 7.5% in the top ten. Sequencing input: blood. Receptors were obtained from a woman aged 25 to 39 with Graves' hyperthyroidism that later progressed to Graves' ophthalmopathy.

This clonotype was observed many times. J is TRBJ2-1 and V is TRBV12-3 or TRBV12-4; TRBD2 agrees at 7 bases. With V trimmed by 6 bases and J by 5 bases, 10 bases remained unmatched. The CDR3 loop spans 15 amino acids. Here the CDR3 DNA reads TGTGCCAGCAGCAAAATAGCGGGCGGGGACAATGAGCAGTTCTTC. This sequence encodes CASSKIAGGDNEQFF.

This chain connects TRBV7-8 to TRBJ2-1, with D perhaps matching TRBD2 (6 bases). The CDR3 length is 16 residues. The germline V and J ends were trimmed by 5 bases and 4 bases, with 18 bases remaining between them. Germline V lookup: CDR1 SGHVS, CDR2 FQNEAQ. CDR3 residues: CASSQTGTLLYNEQFF. The CDR3 nucleotides are TGTGCCAGCAGCCAAACCGGGACTCTCTTATACAATGAGCAGTTCTTC.

This clonotype was seen many times. The chain recombines TRBV2 with TRBJ1-5; TRBD1 matches at 7 bases. The CDR3 consists of 14 residues. J gave up 5 bases and V 2 bases, and 3 bases lay outside the gene matches. Germline assignment: CDR1 SNHLY and CDR2 FYNNEI. The CDR3 DNA reads as TGTGCCAGCAGTGAATGGACAGGACATCAGCCCCAGCATTTT. It specifies CASSEWTGHQPQHF.

V gene TRBV24-1 combines with J gene TRBJ1-5; D unresolved. Deletions cut 2 bases from V and 0 bases from J, with 7 bases between. This CDR3 is built from 15 residues. Germline CDR1 and CDR2: KGHDR and SFDVKD. The CDR3 loop reads CATSDSPFSNQPQHF. The CDR3 DNA sequence: TGTGCCACCAGTGATTCCCCCTTTAGCAATCAGCCCCAGCATTTT.

Ten or more counts support this clonotype. The rearrangement joins TRBV9 to TRBJ1-2, with TRBD1 matching 7 bases. Unmatched junction bases numbered 14, after V lost 3 bases and J lost 6 bases. This CDR3 has 16 residues. In germline, CDR1 is SGDLS, CDR2 YYNGEE. CDR3 protein: CASSAGQAVTEHGYTF. CDR3 sequence (DNA): TGTGCCAGCAGCGCCGGACAGGCTGTCACTGAGCATGGCTACACCTTC.

About this clonotype itself: A much larger clone differs by one base, so this may be a read error. This chain links TRBV28 with TRBJ2-7, with 8 bases lining up with TRBD1. Looked up from germline, CDR1 is MDHEN and CDR2 is SYDVKM. This CDR3 has 14 amino acids. The CDR3 coding sequence is TGTGTCAGCAGTTTGACAGGGGCCGGCTACGAGCAGTACTTC. Translated, it gives CVSSLTGAGYEQYF. The full variable domain, rest sourced from reference TRBV28 and TRBJ2-7, is DVKVTQSSRYLVKRTGEKVFLECVQDMDHENMFWYRQDPGLGLRLIYFSYDVKMKEKGDIPEGYSVSREKKERFSLILESASTNQTSMYLCVSSLTGAGYEQYFGPGTRLTVT.

The genes are TRBV24-1 and TRBJ2-1, with a possible D match to TRBD1 (5 bases). Between the trimmed V and J ends, which lost 9 bases and 8 bases, there was a span of 16 bases. This CDR3 has 13 amino acids. Germline-derived CDR1 and CDR2 are KGHDR and SFDVKD. The CDR3 reads CATSDALQDEQFF. CDR3 nucleotides: TGTGCCACCTCTGACGCCCTACAGGATGAGCAGTTCTTC.

The table lists this clonotype with many counts. This rearrangement joins TRBV3-1 to TRBJ2-1; maybe TRBD2 (6 bases). Trimming took off 2 bases at V and 6 bases at J, with 14 bases between the two ends. The germline gives CDR1 LGHDT, CDR2 YNNKEL (reference sequence). The CDR3 loop spans 15 amino acids. CDR3 nucleotide sequence: TGTGCCAGCAGCCAATCTCTGGAGGGAACCAATGAGCAGTTCTTC. Protein product: CASSQSLEGTNEQFF.

This clonotype has ten or more counts. V usage is TRBV11-1 and J usage is TRBJ2-7; 7 positions agree with TRBD1. The CDR3 runs to 14 residues. The germline V gene has CDR1 SGHAT and CDR2 FQDESV (reference sequence). V shed 3 bases, J shed 6 bases, and the junction held 8 bases outside the gene matches. The CDR3: CASSLGQTFGEQYF. Here the CDR3 DNA reads TGTGCCAGCAGCTTGGGACAGACCTTCGGCGAGCAGTACTTC.

There are many counts of this clonotype. The chain carries TRBV4-2 and TRBJ1-2; D unclear. The ends were cut back, 2 bases at V and 6 bases at J, with 16 bases in the middle. CDR1 is LGHNA, CDR2 YNFKEQ, per germline. This CDR3 comprises 15 residues. The CDR3 DNA follows: TGTGCCAGCAGCCAAACACCTAGAGAGGAACATGGCTACACCTTC. Residues: CASSQTPREEHGYTF.

This clonotype was recorded at least ten times. The V and J genes are TRBV6-1 and TRBJ2-1; D remains unclear. CDR1 and CDR2 (germline): MNHNS, SASEGT. V lost 4 bases to trimming and J lost 0 bases, with 10 bases between them. This CDR3 is built from 15 residues. CDR3 region: CASSVDPRSYNEQFF. DNA for the CDR3: TGTGCCAGCAGTGTGGACCCCCGCTCCTACAATGAGCAGTTCTTC.

This clonotype was recorded many times. The V call is TRBV15, the J call TRBJ2-6; D is perhaps TRBD1 or TRBD2 (6 bases each). The germline gives CDR1 LNHNV, CDR2 YYDKDF (reference sequence). CDR3 size: 18 residues. V gave up 5 bases and J gave up 2 bases, with 19 bases separating them. This CDR3 reads CATSGGNRAITGANVLTF. CDR3 DNA sequence: TGTGCCACCAGCGGAGGGAACAGGGCGATTACTGGGGCCAACGTCCTGACTTTC.

V usage is TRBV9 and J usage is TRBJ2-1; the match to TRBD1 covers 10 bases. Germline loops: CDR1 SGDLS, CDR2 YYNGEE. This CDR3 is built from 16 residues. V lost 4 bases, J lost 0 bases, and 4 bases stayed unmatched. The chain's CDR3 is CASSPWDRGSYNEQFF. The CDR3 nucleotides are TGTGCCAGCAGCCCCTGGGACAGGGGCTCCTACAATGAGCAGTTCTTC.